The 14 T cell receptor beta chains given below trace back to one sample, sequenced in a study of shared clonotypes between healthy human individuals. Generated by immunoSEQ multiplex PCR, the TCRdb table keeps only in-frame clones and is missing some. The sample shows hundreds of thousands of clones, around three quarters of them seen only once. Sequencing was done on a sample of PBMCs. The source is a woman aged 40 to 49 in good health. Some clones in this sample may be carry-over from other donors' samples.

The chain carries TRBV5-4 and TRBJ1-1; 7 bases match TRBD1. The CDR3 contains 14 residues. Trimming at V came to 4 bases and at J to 4 bases, leaving 7 bases not matched to a gene. The germline CDR1 and CDR2 sequences are SGHNT and YYREEE (reference sequence). The CDR3 bases are TGTGCCAGCAGCACCGAGGGGGCAGCCACTGAAGCTTTCTTT. Amino acid sequence: CASSTEGAATEAFF.

This clone has a single count. The genes are TRBV6-1 and TRBJ1-5; weak D call: TRBD1 (5 bases). CDR1 and CDR2 (germline): MNHNS, SASEGT. Trimming cost V 1 base and J 5 bases, with 18 bases left between them. This CDR3 is built from 17 residues. The CDR3 sequence: CASSEGSWGVLYQPQHF. DNA for the CDR3: TGTGCCAGCAGTGAAGGTTCTTGGGGGGTCTTGTATCAGCCCCAGCATTTT.

The chain has TRBV27 and TRBJ2-2, with 14 bases aligning to TRBD2. There are 16 residues in the CDR3. Germline V gene sequence: CDR1 MNHEY, CDR2 SMNVEV (reference sequence). The V gene end was trimmed by 5 bases and the J gene end by 8 bases; junction bases not matched to a gene: 7. DNA of the CDR3: TGTGCCAGCAGTAAGGGACTAGCGGGAGAAGCAGGGGAGCTGTTTTTT. Its translation is CASSKGLAGEAGELFF.

The rearrangement links TRBV2 to TRBJ1-4; 10 nucleotides agree with TRBD1. Germline-derived CDR1 and CDR2 are SNHLY and FYNNEI. The CDR3 has 16 amino acids. Trimming cost V 5 bases and J 6 bases; bases outside gene matches: 9. The DNA of the CDR3 is TGTGCCAGCAGTCTTACCGGGACAGGGGAGGATGAAAAACTGTTTTTT. Translating gives CASSLTGTGEDEKLFF.

The chain combines TRBV28 with TRBJ2-7; D not resolved. CDR1 is MDHEN, CDR2 SYDVKM, per germline. The CDR3 is 14 residues long. V lost 4 bases and J 0 bases, leaving 10 bases between the germline ends. CDR3: CASSSAQSSYEQYF. The CDR3 DNA sequence: TGTGCCAGCAGTTCTGCGCAGAGCTCCTACGAGCAGTACTTC.

The CDR3 coding sequence is TGTGCCAGCAAGTCTCCAGGGGGCATGAACACTGAAGCTTTCTTT. As protein: CASKSPGGMNTEAFF. The chain is built from TRBV5-4 and TRBJ1-1, with 8 bases lining up with TRBD1. CDR1 and CDR2 from the germline V gene are SGHNT and YYREEE (reference sequence). The junction had 7 bases not matched to a gene; V was cut back by 6 bases and J by 0 bases. The CDR3 extends over 15 amino acids.

The table lists this clone with a count of one. This rearrangement joins TRBV30 to TRBJ2-1; D remains ambiguous. Germline CDR1 and CDR2: GTSNPN and SVGIG (reference sequence). V dropped 0 bases and J dropped 4 bases, with 7 bases sitting between them. CDR3 size: 13 residues. The CDR3 spells CAWSVFGYNEQFF. In DNA form, the CDR3 reads TGTGCCTGGAGTGTATTCGGGTACAATGAGCAGTTCTTC.

Only a few counts were recorded for this clone. The rearrangement uses TRBV7-3 and TRBJ2-2; 7 bases map to TRBD2. V lost 2 bases, J lost 2 bases, and 2 bases stayed unmatched. The CDR3 sequence is 15 residues long. The germline V gene has CDR1 SGHTA and CDR2 FQGTGA. The CDR3 DNA follows: TGTGCCAGCAGCTTAGGGAGGGTCAACACCGGGGAGCTGTTTTTT. It encodes CASSLGRVNTGELFF.

A single count supports this clone. The chain recombines TRBV5-6 with TRBJ2-3; 15 bases are shared with TRBD2. V lost 3 bases to trimming and J lost 4 bases; unmatched junction nucleotides: 9. The CDR3 loop spans 18 amino acids. Germline V gene data show CDR1 as SGHDT and CDR2 as YYEEEE. The CDR3 DNA reads TGTGCCAGCAGCTCGAGGACTAGCGGGAGGGGGTTGGCAGATACGCAGTATTTT. This codes for CASSSRTSGRGLADTQYF.

This clone was observed once. The chain joins TRBV28 to TRBJ1-1, with D possibly TRBD1 on 6 matching bases. V was cut by 4 bases and J by 10 bases, with 16 bases left in between. CDR1 and CDR2 (germline): MDHEN, SYDVKM. This CDR3 comprises 13 residues. The CDR3 spells CASSSPAGVGAFF. The CDR3 nucleotides are TGTGCCAGCAGTTCCCCCGCAGGGGTTGGAGCTTTCTTT.

The chain carries TRBV5-1 and TRBJ2-7, with TRBD2 as a possible D gene (6 bases). The length of the CDR3 is 18 residues. Between the trimmed V and J ends, which lost 1 base and 4 bases, there was a span of 24 bases. Looked up from germline, CDR1 is SGHRS and CDR2 is YFSETQ. DNA for the CDR3: TGCGCCAGCAGCTTGAGGGACTCAACCCCCCGGGTCATATACGAGCAGTACTTC. Residues: CASSLRDSTPRVIYEQYF.

V is TRBV7-6 and J is TRBJ2-1, with 8 bases identical to TRBD2. Trimming took 5 bases from V and 9 from J; bases not matched to a gene: 3. CDR3 length equals 12 residues. CDR1 and CDR2 (germline): SGHVS, FNYEAQ. This CDR3 is CASSESGSEQFF. In DNA form, the CDR3 reads TGTGCCAGCAGCGAGAGCGGGAGTGAGCAGTTCTTC.

A single count supports this clone. This sequence joins TRBV10-2 and TRBJ2-1; the match to TRBD2 covers 11 bases. V shed 6 bases and J 5 bases; nucleotides not matched to a gene: 3. The CDR3 consists of 14 residues. Germline lookup yields CDR1 WSHSY and CDR2 SAAADI. This CDR3 is CASRLAGANNEQFF. The CDR3 nucleotides are TGCGCCAGCAGACTAGCGGGAGCCAACAATGAGCAGTTCTTC.

V is TRBV12-5 and J is TRBJ2-5; 7 nucleotides agree with TRBD2. Looked up from germline, CDR1 is LGHNT and CDR2 is FRNRAP. This CDR3 spans 16 amino acids. The ends lost 5 bases at V and 5 bases at J; junction bases unmatched: 14. CDR3 nucleotides: TGTGCTAGTGGTGTGGGGATAGCTCCCGGGGGGGAGACCCAGTACTTC. It translates to CASGVGIAPGGETQYF.